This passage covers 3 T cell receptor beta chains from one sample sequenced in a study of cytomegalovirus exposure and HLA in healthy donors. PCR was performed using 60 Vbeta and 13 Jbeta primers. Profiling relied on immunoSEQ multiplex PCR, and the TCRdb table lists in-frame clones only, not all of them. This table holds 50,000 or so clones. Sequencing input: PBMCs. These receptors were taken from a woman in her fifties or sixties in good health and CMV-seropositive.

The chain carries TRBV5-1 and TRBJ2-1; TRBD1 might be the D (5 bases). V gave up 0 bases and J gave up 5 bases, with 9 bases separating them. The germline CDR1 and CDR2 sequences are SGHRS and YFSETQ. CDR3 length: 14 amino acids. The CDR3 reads CASSLGQTDNEQFF. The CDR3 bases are TGCGCCAGCAGCTTGGGACAGACTGACAATGAGCAGTTCTTC.

Here the CDR3 reads CASSPVLNEKLFF. Written as DNA, the CDR3 is TGTGCCAGCAGCCCGGTCCTTAATGAAAAACTGTTTTTT. The chain employs TRBV11-2 and TRBJ1-4; D is undetermined. V gave up 5 bases and J gave up 4 bases, with 8 bases separating them. Germline CDR1 and CDR2: SGHAT and FQNNGV. This CDR3 contains 13 residues.

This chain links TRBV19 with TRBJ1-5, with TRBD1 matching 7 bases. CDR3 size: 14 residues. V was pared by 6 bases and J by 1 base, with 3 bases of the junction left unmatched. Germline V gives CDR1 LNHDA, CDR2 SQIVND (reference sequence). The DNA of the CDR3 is TGTGCCAGTAGCACAGGGGTAAGCAATCAGCCCCAGCATTTT. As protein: CASSTGVSNQPQHF.